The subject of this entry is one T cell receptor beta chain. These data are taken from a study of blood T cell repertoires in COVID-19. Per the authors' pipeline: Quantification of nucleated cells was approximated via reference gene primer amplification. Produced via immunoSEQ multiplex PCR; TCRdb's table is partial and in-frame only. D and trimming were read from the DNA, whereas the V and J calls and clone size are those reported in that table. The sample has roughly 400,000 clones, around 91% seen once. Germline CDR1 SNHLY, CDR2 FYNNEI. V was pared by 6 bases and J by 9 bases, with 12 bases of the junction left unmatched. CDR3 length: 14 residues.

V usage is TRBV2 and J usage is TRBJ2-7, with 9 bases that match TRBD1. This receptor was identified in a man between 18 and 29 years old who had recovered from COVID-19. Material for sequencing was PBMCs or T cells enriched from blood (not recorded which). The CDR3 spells CASRVPGQGTVQYF. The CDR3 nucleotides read TGTGCCAGCAGGGTCCCGGGACAGGGTACAGTGCAGTACTTC.